What follows are 20 T cell receptor beta chains derived from one specimen sequenced in a study of T cell responses to AZD1222 COVID-19 vaccine. The protocol was immunoSEQ multiplex PCR, while the TCRdb copy is restricted to in-frame clones and leaves out a portion. The table includes 93,000 or so clones, approximately 89% detected once. Here the sequenced sample was peripheral blood, taken on day 0 of AZD1222 vaccination. All receptors derive from an adult in good health.

This clone came up a few times. V usage is TRBV7-2 and J usage is TRBJ1-4; 9 nucleotides line up with TRBD1. This CDR3 contains 14 residues. Germline CDR1 SGHTA, CDR2 FQGNSA. V shed 6 bases, J shed 5 bases, and the junction held 4 bases outside the gene matches. The CDR3 reads CASSPDRGNEKLFF. As DNA, the CDR3 is TGTGCCAGCAGTCCTGACAGGGGGAATGAAAAACTGTTTTTT.

The sample holds one count of this clone. The chain is built from TRBV14 and TRBJ2-2; 8 bases fit TRBD2. The CDR3 spans 18 residues. Germline V lookup: CDR1 SGHDN, CDR2 FVKESK. V shed 4 bases and J 6 bases; nucleotides not matched to a gene: 16. CDR3 in amino acids: CASSPGNSGSLSAGELFF. For the CDR3, the DNA is TGTGCCAGCAGCCCCGGTAACAGCGGGAGCCTTTCCGCCGGGGAGCTGTTTTTT.

V and J are TRBV7-9 and TRBJ1-4, with 7 bases lining up with TRBD1. The CDR3 runs to 13 residues. V trimming: 5 bases; J trimming: 8 bases; junction bases outside the gene matches: 5. CDR1 SEHNR and CDR2 FQNEAQ come from the germline V gene (reference sequence). The CDR3 is CASSRTGDEKLFF. CDR3 DNA: TGTGCCAGCAGCCGTACAGGGGACGAAAAACTGTTTTTT.

This clone was recorded only once. V usage is TRBV11-1 and J usage is TRBJ1-1; 8 nucleotides agree with TRBD1. Germline V gene sequence: CDR1 SGHAT, CDR2 FQDESV (reference sequence). The CDR3 has 15 amino acids. Trimming removed 4 bases from V and 5 bases from J; junction bases left unmatched: 9. The chain's CDR3 is CASSSTLTGETEAFF. Written as DNA, the CDR3 is TGTGCCAGCAGCTCGACTTTGACAGGGGAAACTGAAGCTTTCTTT.

The V call is TRBV24-1, the J call TRBJ1-2, with D hard to call. CDR1 is KGHDR and CDR2 is SFDVKD in the germline V gene. V was cut by 1 base and J by 1 base, with 6 bases left in between. The length of the CDR3 is 14 residues. The CDR3 sequence is CATSDFTVNYGYTF. The CDR3 region has the DNA TGTGCCACCAGTGATTTCACAGTTAACTATGGCTACACCTTC.

CDR3 DNA sequence: TGTGCCAGCAGTGTCAGACAGGGAATCTACACCTTC. This sequence encodes CASSVRQGIYTF. The rearrangement uses TRBV12-3 or TRBV12-4 and TRBJ1-2, with 7 bases fitting TRBD1. The CDR3 length is 12 residues. The trim removed 5 bases at V and 10 bases at J, leaving 7 bases unmatched.

CDR3 sequence reads: CASSEQGPQPQHF. In DNA form, the CDR3 reads TGCGCCAGCAGCGAACAGGGTCCTCAGCCCCAGCATTTT. This chain connects TRBV4-1 to TRBJ1-5, with D maybe TRBD1 (6 bases). The CDR3 is made up of 13 amino acids. Per the germline V gene, CDR1 is MGHRA and CDR2 is YSYEKL. Between the trimmed V and J ends, which lost 5 bases and 6 bases, there was a span of 11 bases.

The chain carries TRBV6-5 and TRBJ1-5; perhaps TRBD1 as D (6 bases). The V gene lost 2 bases and the J gene lost 4 bases, with 9 bases spanning the gap. This CDR3 comprises 14 residues. The germline V gene has CDR1 MNHEY and CDR2 SVGAGI. The CDR3 loop is CASSYDRFNQPQHF. The CDR3 DNA reads as TGTGCCAGCAGTTACGACAGGTTTAATCAGCCCCAGCATTTT.

J is TRBJ1-1 and V is TRBV5-8; D not resolved. The CDR3 totals 13 residues. CDR1 SGHTS and CDR2 YDEGEE come from the germline V gene. The ends were cut back, 0 bases at V and 4 bases at J, with 7 bases in the middle. CDR3 DNA sequence: TGTGCCAGCAGCTTGGATCGGGGCACTGAAGCTTTCTTT. As protein: CASSLDRGTEAFF.

This chain joins TRBV6-5 and TRBJ1-3; D is undetermined. This CDR3 region has 14 residues. Between the trimmed V and J ends, which lost 6 bases and 3 bases, there was a span of 12 bases. Germline V CDR1 and CDR2: MNHEY, SVGAGI. In nucleotides, the CDR3 is TGTGCCAGCAGCCTCACTCAGAATGGAAACACCATATATTTT. Amino acid sequence: CASSLTQNGNTIYF.

The chain combines TRBV7-9 with TRBJ1-3, with unresolved D. Germline V lookup: CDR1 SEHNR, CDR2 FQNEAQ (reference sequence). Trimming took off 3 bases at V and 4 bases at J, with 16 bases between the two ends. The CDR3 length is 16 residues. The CDR3 nucleotides read TGTGCCAGCAGCTTTGGAGGGAATAAGAAGGGAAACACCATATATTTT. This codes for CASSFGGNKKGNTIYF.

The rearrangement joins TRBV18 to TRBJ1-2; 10 bases are a match to TRBD1. V lost 3 bases, J lost 5 bases, and 6 bases stayed unmatched. CDR3 length: 15 residues. Germline lookup yields CDR1 KGHSH and CDR2 LQKENI. The DNA of the CDR3 is TGTGCCAGCTCACCGACGGGACAGGGGTTGTATGGCTACACCTTC. This sequence encodes CASSPTGQGLYGYTF.

The V gene is TRBV29-1, the J gene TRBJ1-2; D remains unclear. The CDR3 covers 14 residues. CDR1 is SQVTM and CDR2 is ANQGSEA in the germline V gene. The V gene lost 7 bases and the J gene lost 5 bases, with 20 bases spanning the gap. CDR3 bases: TGCAGCGCCCTCGGGTTCACGACTGAGTATGGCTACACCTTC. It translates to CSALGFTTEYGYTF.

The CDR3 loop reads CASSLTSGEQTQYF. The CDR3 DNA reads as TGTGCCAGCAGCTTGACTAGCGGGGAGCAGACCCAGTACTTC. The chain combines TRBV5-4 with TRBJ2-5; 10 nucleotides line up with TRBD2. The CDR3 runs to 14 residues. Germline values: CDR1 SGHNT, CDR2 YYREEE (reference sequence). J lost 6 bases, V lost 1 base, and 3 bases had no gene match. Drawing the rest from reference TRBV5-4 and TRBJ2-5, the complete variable domain is ETGVTQSPTHLIKTRGQQVTLRCSSQSGHNTVSWYQQALGQGPQFIFQYYREEENGRGNFPPRFSGLQFPNYSSELNVNALELDDSALYLCASSLTSGEQTQYFGPGTRLLVL.

V usage is TRBV11-3 and J usage is TRBJ2-7, with TRBD2 identical over 10 bases. Germline assignment: CDR1 SGHNT and CDR2 YENEEA. V trimming: 1 base; J trimming: 4 bases; junction bases outside the gene matches: 16. This CDR3 has 19 residues. Here the CDR3 DNA reads TGTGCCAGCAGCTTAGCCGATACAGATAAAGCGGGAGGGTATTACGAGCAGTACTTC. Residues: CASSLADTDKAGGYYEQYF.

The V and J genes are TRBV19 and TRBJ1-2, with D unresolved. Trimming took 0 bases from V and 8 from J, leaving 7 bases between them. This CDR3 spans 12 amino acids. CDR1 and CDR2 (germline): LNHDA, SQIVND (reference sequence). CDR3 coding DNA: TGTGCCAGTAGTATAGAAACGAGGGGCTACACCTTC. Its translation is CASSIETRGYTF.

This clone was found once. The chain links TRBV6-5 to TRBJ1-3; D gene unclear. V was clipped by 0 bases and J by 0 bases, with 6 bases between them. This CDR3 has 15 residues. The germline V gene encodes CDR1 MNHEY and CDR2 SVGAGI. The CDR3 spells CASSYSGRSGNTIYF. CDR3 nucleotide sequence: TGTGCCAGCAGTTACTCCGGCCGCTCTGGAAACACCATATATTTT.

This clone was seen only a few times. The chain combines TRBV11-1 with TRBJ1-2; unclear D gene. The CDR3 is 12 residues long. From germline, CDR1 is SGHAT and CDR2 FQDESV (reference sequence). The germline V and J ends were trimmed by 4 bases and 4 bases, with 7 bases remaining between them. The CDR3 DNA reads TGTGCCAGCAGCTCAAATGGCTATGGCTACACCTTC. It yields the protein CASSSNGYGYTF.

Points on this clone: One junction end does not reproduce the germline sequence, and a read error may be involved. The V and J genes are TRBV5-6 and TRBJ1-5; 11 bases align to TRBD1. Germline V gives CDR1 SGHDT, CDR2 YYEEEE. This CDR3 is built from 15 residues. For the CDR3, the DNA is TGTGCCAGCACCTTGGGGACAGGGGGGTCTCAGCCCCAGCATTTT. It encodes CASTLGTGGSQPQHF. The full variable domain, rest sourced from reference TRBV5-6 and TRBJ1-5, is DAGVTQSPTHLIKTRGQQVTLRCSPKSGHDTVSWYQQALGQGPQFIFQYYEEEERQRGNFPDRFSGHQFPNYSSELNVNALLLGDSALYLCASTLGTGGSQPQHFGDGTRLSIL.

This clone appeared a single time. The chain joins TRBV7-8 to TRBJ2-5; no clear D. V dropped 1 base and J dropped 5 bases, with 8 bases sitting between them. From germline, CDR1 is SGHVS and CDR2 FQNEAQ. This CDR3 has 13 amino acids. Here the CDR3 DNA reads TGTGCCAGCAGCTTAGTCCCGCAGGAGACCCAGTACTTC. The encoded protein is CASSLVPQETQYF.